The 2 T cell receptor beta chains listed next were all sequenced from one sample in a study of OX40 agonist ivuxolimab in advanced cancers. Some clones are missing from TCRdb's copy, which holds only in-frame ones; the method was immunoSEQ multiplex PCR. The table lists around 58,000 clones, roughly 89% of them singletons. The specimen comprised CD4+ or CD8+ T cells sorted from blood, sampled in a trial of the OX40 agonist ivuxolimab. The receptors shown here come from an adult with an advanced solid tumor such as melanoma, head and neck, liver or kidney cancer.

The V call is TRBV9, the J call TRBJ2-1, with TRBD2 matching 9 bases. Looked up from germline, CDR1 is SGDLS and CDR2 is YYNGEE. V gave up 8 bases and J gave up 4 bases; unmatched junction bases: 13. The length of the CDR3 is 16 residues. The CDR3: CASNTGLTSGYNEQFF. CDR3 DNA: TGTGCCAGTAATACGGGGTTGACTAGCGGATACAATGAGCAGTTCTTC. Supplemented by reference TRBV9 and TRBJ2-1, the full variable domain reads DSGVTQTPKHLITATGQRVTLRCSPRSGDLSVYWYQQSLDQGLQFLIQYYNGEERAKGNILERFSAQQFPDLHSELNLSSLELGDSALYFCASNTGLTSGYNEQFFGPGTRLTVL.

The V gene is TRBV19, the J gene TRBJ2-7; TRBD2 matches at 9 bases. Germline CDR1 reads LNHDA; CDR2 reads SQIVND (reference sequence). The CDR3 length is 14 residues. V gave up 3 bases and J gave up 6 bases; unmatched junction bases: 6. In nucleotides, the CDR3 is TGTGCCAGTAGTATGGGGGTGACTAGCGGCGAGCAGTACTTC. Translated: CASSMGVTSGEQYF.